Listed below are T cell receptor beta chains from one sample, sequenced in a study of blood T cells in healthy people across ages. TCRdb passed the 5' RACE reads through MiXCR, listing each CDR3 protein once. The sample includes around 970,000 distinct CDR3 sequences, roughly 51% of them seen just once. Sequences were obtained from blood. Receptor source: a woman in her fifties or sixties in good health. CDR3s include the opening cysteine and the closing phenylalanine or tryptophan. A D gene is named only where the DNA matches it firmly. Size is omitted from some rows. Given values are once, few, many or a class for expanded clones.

CDR3 protein: CASSDRGIEQFF
CDR3 DNA: TGTGCCAGCAGCGACAGGGGAATAGAGCAGTTCTTC
D gene: TRBD1
clone size: few
V gene: TRBV3-1
J gene: TRBJ2-1

CDR3 protein: CATSGGLVSYEQYF
CDR3 DNA: TGTGCCACCAGCGGAGGACTAGTATCCTACGAGCAGTACTTC
D gene: TRBD2
clone size: few
V gene: TRBV15
J gene: TRBJ2-7

CDR3 protein: CASSPRGTSGGGGTRYF
CDR3 DNA: TGTGCCAGCAGCCCACGCGGGACTAGCGGGGGCGGAGGTACGCGGTATTTT
D gene: TRBD2
clone size: once
V gene: TRBV13
J gene: TRBJ2-3

CDR3 protein: CSARDWDYNEQYF
CDR3 DNA: TGCAGTGCTAGAGATTGGGACTACAACGAGCAGTACTTC
D gene: TRBD2
clone size: few
V gene: TRBV20-1
J gene: TRBJ2-7

CDR3 protein: CASSYLTVAGGETQYF
CDR3 DNA: TGTGCCAGCAGTTACCTTACGGTAGCGGGGGGAGAGACCCAGTACTTC
D gene: TRBD2
clone size: NA
V gene: TRBV6-2/TRBV6-3
J gene: TRBJ2-5

CDR3 protein: CASSQDGPSPPRETQYF
CDR3 DNA: TGTGCCAGCAGCCAAGATGGGCCCTCACCTCCACGGGAGACCCAGTACTTC
D gene: NA
clone size: NA
V gene: TRBV14
J gene: TRBJ2-5

CDR3 protein: CASSLDFGRAYEQYF
CDR3 DNA: TGCGCCAGCAGCTTGGATTTCGGGAGGGCCTACGAGCAGTACTTC
D gene: TRBD2
clone size: NA
V gene: TRBV5-1
J gene: TRBJ2-7

CDR3 protein: CASARGGGNQPQHF
CDR3 DNA: TGTGCCAGCGCAAGAGGTGGGGGAAATCAGCCCCAGCATTTT
D gene: NA
clone size: NA
V gene: TRBV6-6
J gene: TRBJ1-5

CDR3 protein: CATSRDPGSHYEQYF
CDR3 DNA: TGTGCCACCAGCAGAGATCCTGGCAGCCACTACGAGCAGTACTTC
D gene: NA
clone size: once
V gene: TRBV15
J gene: TRBJ2-7

CDR3 protein: CASSLLTGNYNQPQHF
CDR3 DNA: TGTGCCAGCAGTTTATTAACGGGTAACTACAATCAGCCCCAGCATTTT
D gene: NA
clone size: NA
V gene: TRBV28
J gene: TRBJ1-5

CDR3 protein: CSVVRGHDGEAFF
CDR3 DNA: TGCAGCGTTGTCAGGGGGCACGATGGTGAAGCTTTCTTT
D gene: TRBD1
clone size: NA
V gene: TRBV29-1
J gene: TRBJ1-1

CDR3 protein: CASSSTPQARLSVLTF
CDR3 DNA: TGTGCCAGCAGCTCAACCCCTCAGGCCAGACTATCCGTCCTGACTTTC
D gene: NA
clone size: NA
V gene: TRBV7-3
J gene: TRBJ2-6

CDR3 protein: CSASLPILALSSYEQYF
CDR3 DNA: TGCAGTGCTAGCTTGCCCATACTAGCGCTGAGCTCCTACGAGCAGTACTTC
D gene: TRBD2
clone size: once
V gene: TRBV20-1
J gene: TRBJ2-7

CDR3 protein: CASSPLLAGVLDTQYF
CDR3 DNA: TGCGCCAGCAGCCCCCTCTTAGCGGGAGTGCTAGATACGCAGTATTTT
D gene: TRBD2
clone size: NA
V gene: TRBV4-1
J gene: TRBJ2-3

CDR3 protein: CASSLDNWSETSYEQYF
CDR3 DNA: TGTGCCAGCAGCTTAGACAACTGGAGCGAGACTTCCTACGAGCAGTACTTC
D gene: NA
clone size: NA
V gene: TRBV7-2
J gene: TRBJ2-7

CDR3 protein: CSASLAIGPDTQYF
CDR3 DNA: TGCAGTGCTAGTTTGGCAATCGGTCCAGATACGCAGTATTTT
D gene: NA
clone size: many
V gene: TRBV20-1
J gene: TRBJ2-3

CDR3 protein: CASSSRRGHSPLHF
CDR3 DNA: TGTGCCAGCAGCTCCCGGCGGGGGCATTCACCCCTCCACTTT
D gene: NA
clone size: NA
V gene: TRBV9
J gene: TRBJ1-6

CDR3 protein: CASSLSWAGGYNEQFF
CDR3 DNA: TGCGCCAGCAGCTTGAGTTGGGCGGGAGGGTACAATGAGCAGTTCTTC
D gene: TRBD2
clone size: NA
V gene: TRBV5-1
J gene: TRBJ2-1

CDR3 protein: CASSWSTGRETQYF
CDR3 DNA: TGTGCCAGCAGTTGGTCGACAGGGAGGGAGACCCAGTACTTC
D gene: NA
clone size: few
V gene: TRBV12-3/TRBV12-4
J gene: TRBJ2-5

CDR3 protein: CSAAGDLSGVRTYNEQFF
CDR3 DNA: TGCAGCGCCGCAGGGGATCTCAGTGGCGTACGTACCTACAATGAGCAGTTCTTC
D gene: NA
clone size: NA
V gene: TRBV29-1
J gene: TRBJ2-1